These 18 T cell receptor beta chains were all obtained from the same sample, sequenced in a study of cytomegalovirus exposure and HLA in healthy donors. The PCR had 60 Vbeta and 13 Jbeta primers. The protocol was immunoSEQ multiplex PCR, while the TCRdb copy is restricted to in-frame clones and leaves out a portion. The repertoire consists of about 110,000 clones, with about 60% occurring once and the leading ten covering roughly 2%. Sequencing used PBMCs. Receptor source: a woman aged 25 to 45 in good health and CMV-seronegative.

The chain has TRBV4-3 and TRBJ2-3, with 10 positions matching TRBD2. The V and J ends lost 0 bases and 5 bases, in that order; junction bases with no gene match: 8. Germline CDR1 and CDR2: LGHNA and YSLEER. This CDR3 has 17 residues. CDR3 residues: CASSQDYLAGDGDTQYF. The CDR3 coding sequence is TGCGCCAGCAGCCAAGATTACCTAGCGGGAGATGGAGATACGCAGTATTTT.

The chain carries TRBV29-1 and TRBJ2-5; 10 bases agree with TRBD2. V trimming: 4 bases; J trimming: 1 base; junction bases outside the gene matches: 3. The CDR3 has 14 residues. Germline loops: CDR1 SQVTM, CDR2 ANQGSEA. The DNA for the CDR3 is TGCAGCGTTGCCCGACTAGCGGGCCAAGAGACCCAGTACTTC. Translation: CSVARLAGQETQYF.

The chain joins TRBV2 to TRBJ2-1; 12 bases line up with TRBD2. Germline loops: CDR1 SNHLY, CDR2 FYNNEI. The J segment lost 7 bases and the V segment lost 8 bases, leaving 9 bases of the junction unmatched. The CDR3 has 15 amino acids. In nucleotides, the CDR3 is TGTGCCAGCGCTTTAGGACTAGCGGGAAGAAATGAGCAGTTCTTC. Translated, it gives CASALGLAGRNEQFF.

The chain uses TRBV25-1 and TRBJ2-5; possibly TRBD1 for D (5 bases). With the DNA end fitting TRBJ2-7 better, the J assignment may be wrong. This CDR3 is built from 15 residues. Germline V gene sequence: CDR1 MGHDK, CDR2 SYGVNS. CDR3 protein: CASSEFPDSIHEQYF. The CDR3 DNA reads TGTGCCAGCAGTGAGTTCCCCGACAGTATCCACGAGCAGTACTTC.

This chain joins TRBV10-3 and TRBJ1-5; D gene uncertain. The CDR3 spans 12 residues. V gave up 2 bases and J gave up 7 bases, with 6 bases separating them. Per germline, CDR1 ENHRY and CDR2 SYGVKD. CDR3 amino acids: CAISEGGQPQHF. The CDR3 DNA reads TGTGCCATCAGTGAGGGAGGGCAGCCCCAGCATTTT.

The V and J genes are TRBV6-5 and TRBJ1-1; TRBD1 matches at 7 bases. The CDR3 length is 13 residues. Trimming took 6 bases from V and 1 from J; bases not matched to a gene: 2. Germline loops: CDR1 MNHEY, CDR2 SVGAGI. The CDR3 loop reads CASRTGANTEAFF. CDR3 nucleotides: TGTGCCAGCAGAACAGGGGCGAACACTGAAGCTTTCTTT.

A remark on this clone: A junction boundary mismatches the germline segment, possibly from a read error. The chain links TRBV7-9 to TRBJ1-1, with 9 bases identical to TRBD1. CDR3 length: 12 residues. Per the germline V gene, CDR1 is SEHNR and CDR2 is FQNEAQ (reference sequence). For the CDR3, the DNA is TGTTCCAGCAGCCTGGGACAGGGCTATGCTTTCTTT. It is translated as CSSSLGQGYAFF. Using reference TRBV7-9 and TRBJ1-1 for the parts outside the CDR3, the full variable domain is DTGVSQNPRHKITKRGQNVTFRCDPISEHNRLYWYRQTLGQGPEFLTYFQNEAQLEKSRLLSDRFSAERPKGSFSTLEIQRTEQGDSAMYLCSSSLGQGYAFFGQGTRLTVV.

The V gene is TRBV30, the J gene TRBJ2-3; 12 bases match TRBD2. CDR3 length equals 14 residues. Germline CDR1 reads GTSNPN; CDR2 reads SVGIG (reference sequence). J lost 3 bases, V lost 5 bases, and 3 bases had no gene match. The CDR3: CAWGLAGLTDTQYF. The CDR3 DNA sequence: TGTGCCTGGGGACTAGCGGGGTTGACAGATACGCAGTATTTT.

The chain couples TRBV11-3 to TRBJ2-5; a weak D match, TRBD2 (6 bases). Per germline, CDR1 SGHNT and CDR2 YENEEA. This CDR3 comprises 14 residues. V lost 0 bases, J lost 4 bases, and 9 bases lay in between. Here the CDR3 reads CASSLDRRGETQYF. CDR3 DNA: TGTGCCAGCAGCTTAGATAGGAGGGGAGAGACCCAGTACTTC.

This chain joins TRBV5-1 and TRBJ1-2; 7 bases are shared with TRBD1. This CDR3 comprises 17 residues. The V and J ends lost 0 bases and 2 bases, in that order; junction bases with no gene match: 10. Germline CDR1 and CDR2: SGHRS and YFSETQ. CDR3 DNA sequence: TGCGCCAGCAGCTTGGGCATGAGCCGGGACAGAAACTATGGCTACACCTTC. This gives the protein CASSLGMSRDRNYGYTF.

This chain uses TRBV28 with TRBJ1-4; no definite D call. This CDR3 is 12 amino acids long. V shed 6 bases and J shed 7 bases, with 9 bases lying between them. Germline assignment: CDR1 MDHEN and CDR2 SYDVKM. The CDR3 here is CASSHLLEKLFF. The DNA for the CDR3 is TGTGCCAGCAGCCACTTACTTGAAAAACTGTTTTTT.

J is TRBJ2-5 and V is TRBV11-3, with D possibly matching TRBD2 (5 bases). The DNA end favors TRBJ2-7, so the J call may be wrong. The CDR3 runs 14 residues. Germline V CDR1 and CDR2: SGHNT, YENEEA. The CDR3 DNA reads as TGTGCCAGCAGCTTAAACGGGAACTCCTACGAGCAGTACTTC. Translating it yields CASSLNGNSYEQYF.

This chain connects TRBV11-1 to TRBJ2-7; TRBD1 matches at 9 bases. With V trimmed by 5 bases and J by 4 bases, 3 bases remained unmatched. The CDR3 runs 13 residues. The germline V gene has CDR1 SGHAT and CDR2 FQDESV (reference sequence). CDR3 amino acids: CASSRGQGYEQYF. As DNA, the CDR3 is TGTGCCAGCAGCCGAGGACAGGGGTACGAGCAGTACTTC.

The rearrangement links TRBV19 to TRBJ2-2; 8 bases fit TRBD1. Germline CDR1 LNHDA, CDR2 SQIVND (reference sequence). The CDR3 spans 15 residues. V lost 3 bases, J lost 5 bases, and 5 bases stayed unmatched. CDR3 residues: CASSMWTGRTGELFF. For the CDR3, the DNA is TGTGCCAGTAGTATGTGGACAGGGAGAACCGGGGAGCTGTTTTTT. Based on the CDR3 plus reference TRBV19 and TRBJ2-2, the full variable domain is DGGITQSPKYLFRKEGQNVTLSCEQNLNHDAMYWYRQDPGQGLRLIYYSQIVNDFQKGDIAEGYSVSREKKESFPLTVTSAQKNPTAFYLCASSMWTGRTGELFFGEGSRLTVL.

This clone was seen a few times. This chain uses TRBV18 with TRBJ2-7; no clear D. Germline-derived CDR1 and CDR2 are KGHSH and LQKENI. V dropped 2 bases and J dropped 2 bases, with 4 bases sitting between them. This CDR3 contains 12 residues. CDR3 in DNA: TGTGCCAGCTCACCATCGGCCTACGAGCAGTACTTC. Protein sequence: CASSPSAYEQYF.

V and J are TRBV5-1 and TRBJ2-4, with a weak D call TRBD2 (6 bases). V lost 0 bases to trimming and J lost 5 bases, with 9 bases between them. The germline CDR1 and CDR2 sequences are SGHRS and YFSETQ. This CDR3 region has 14 residues. The chain's CDR3 is CASSLDSSENIQYF. CDR3 DNA sequence: TGCGCCAGCAGCTTGGATTCTAGCGAAAACATTCAGTACTTC.

This sequence joins TRBV5-1 and TRBJ1-1; possible D gene TRBD1, 5 bases. CDR1 is SGHRS, CDR2 YFSETQ, per germline. The V and J ends lost 4 bases and 4 bases respectively, with 17 bases between them. The CDR3 covers 15 residues. CDR3 amino acids: CASSPGDSASTEAFF. Written as DNA, the CDR3 is TGCGCCAGCAGCCCCGGGGACTCGGCGAGCACTGAAGCTTTCTTT.

The chain links TRBV7-9 to TRBJ1-2, with D perhaps TRBD1 (6 bases). The germline V gene has CDR1 SEHNR and CDR2 FQNEAQ (reference sequence). The germline V and J ends were trimmed by 1 base and 2 bases, with 11 bases remaining between them. The CDR3 runs to 15 residues. The CDR3 bases are TGTGCCAGCAGCTTAGTGGGAGACAGGAACTATGGCTACACCTTC. Translation: CASSLVGDRNYGYTF. Supplemented by reference TRBV7-9 and TRBJ1-2, the full variable domain reads DTGVSQNPRHKITKRGQNVTFRCDPISEHNRLYWYRQTLGQGPEFLTYFQNEAQLEKSRLLSDRFSAERPKGSFSTLEIQRTEQGDSAMYLCASSLVGDRNYGYTFGSGTRLTVV.